This T cell receptor beta chain was identified in a study of shared clonotypes between healthy human individuals. Overall study: Donors, aged 18 to 49, were a couple of women and a few men.

On this clone itself: Antigen: not known.

Germline V gives CDR1 SGHNT, CDR2 YYREEE (reference sequence). Trimming left V 4 bases short and J 0 bases short, with 19 bases between. The CDR3 has 17 amino acids. Whole-study findings and limits: Larger estimated richness was generally recorded for naive subsets relative to memory subsets. Among non-shared clonotypes, generation probabilities were lower than among those shared by all four donors.

Repertoires were generated with immunoSEQ multiplex PCR, while TCRdb's copy carries only in-frame clones and drops some. The sample includes 1,400,000 or so clones, approximately 98.5% of them seen just once. The V and J genes are TRBV5-4 and TRBJ1-1, with D tentatively TRBD1 (6 bases). This TCR was recovered from a man between 25 and 39 years old in good health. Sequencing was done on a sample of naive CD4+ T cells sorted from blood. Subset in this sample: CD45RA+ positively selected. CDR3 protein: CASSRNPGATLNTEAFF. CDR3 nucleotide sequence: TGTGCCAGCAGCCGCAACCCGGGGGCGACGTTGAACACTGAAGCTTTCTTT. Looking up the rest from reference TRBV5-4 and TRBJ1-1 gives the full variable domain: ETGVTQSPTHLIKTRGQQVTLRCSSQSGHNTVSWYQQALGQGPQFIFQYYREEENGRGNFPPRFSGLQFPNYSSELNVNALELDDSALYLCASSRNPGATLNTEAFFGQGTRLTVV.